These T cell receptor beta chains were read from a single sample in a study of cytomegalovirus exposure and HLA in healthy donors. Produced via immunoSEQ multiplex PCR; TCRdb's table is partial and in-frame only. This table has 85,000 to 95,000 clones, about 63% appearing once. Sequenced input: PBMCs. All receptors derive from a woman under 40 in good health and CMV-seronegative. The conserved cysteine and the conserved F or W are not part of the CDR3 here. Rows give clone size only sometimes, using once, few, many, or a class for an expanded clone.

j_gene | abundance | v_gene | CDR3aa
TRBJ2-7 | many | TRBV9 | ASSGRANSYEQY
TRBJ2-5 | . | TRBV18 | ASSPPSGGPEGETQY
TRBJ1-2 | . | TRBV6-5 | ASRGTGRYGYT
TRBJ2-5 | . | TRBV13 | ASSSSFTGDQETQY
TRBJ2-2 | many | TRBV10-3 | AISESGGSNTGELF
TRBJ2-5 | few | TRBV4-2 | ASSQDAGTAPLKETQY
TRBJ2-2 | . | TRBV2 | ASRETGANTGELF
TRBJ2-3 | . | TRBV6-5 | ASSYGTRSDTQY
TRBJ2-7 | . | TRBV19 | ASSIGARLGPYEQY
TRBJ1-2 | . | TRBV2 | ASSESGSYGYT
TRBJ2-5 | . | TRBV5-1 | ASSLGGTGQETQY
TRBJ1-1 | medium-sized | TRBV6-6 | ASSYHQRGEAF
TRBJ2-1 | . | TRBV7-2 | ASSLVGTSGRGNEQF
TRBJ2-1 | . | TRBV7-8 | ASTLGQGWYNEQF